This TCR beta chain was recovered during a study of PD-1 blockade in classical Hodgkin lymphoma. This clone was detected once. Its target is not known. Study findings and constraints: In newly diagnosed patients, baseline TCR diversity was reportedly below that of healthy donors.

The table came from immunoSEQ multiplex PCR; TCRdb's copy has only in-frame clones and leaves some out. The table records roughly 94,000 clones, about 93% of them present only once. This CDR3 has 15 residues. The germline V gene encodes CDR1 MGHRA and CDR2 YSYEKL. Trimming left V 2 bases short and J 7 bases short, with 12 bases between. Time point indicated: cycle 4 day 1 (C4D1), after 5 to 7 weeks of nivolumab. Every patient relapsed after autologous stem cell transplantation, and brentuximab vedotin exposure varied. Best responses were complete response, partial response or progressive disease. The sequence was collected from a human donor with classical Hodgkin lymphoma. The chain uses TRBV4-1 and TRBJ2-6; TRBD1 or TRBD2 may be the D gene (5 bases each). The sequences come from peripheral blood mononuclear cells (PBMCs), collected before the fourth cycle of nivolumab. The DNA for the CDR3 is TGCGCCAGCAGCCAAAGAGGGGACGTCGCCAACGTCCTGACTTTC. This gives the protein CASSQRGDVANVLTF.